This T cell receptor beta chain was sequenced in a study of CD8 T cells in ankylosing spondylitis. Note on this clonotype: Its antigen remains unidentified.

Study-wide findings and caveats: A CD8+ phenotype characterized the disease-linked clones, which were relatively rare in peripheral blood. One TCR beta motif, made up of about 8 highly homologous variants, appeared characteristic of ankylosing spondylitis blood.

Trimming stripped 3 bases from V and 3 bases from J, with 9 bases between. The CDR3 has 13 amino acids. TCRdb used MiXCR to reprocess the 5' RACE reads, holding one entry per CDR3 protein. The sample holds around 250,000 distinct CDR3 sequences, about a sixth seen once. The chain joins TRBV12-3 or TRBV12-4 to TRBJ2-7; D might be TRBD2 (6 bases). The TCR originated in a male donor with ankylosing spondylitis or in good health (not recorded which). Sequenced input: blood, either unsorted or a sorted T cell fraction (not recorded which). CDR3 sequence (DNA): TGTGCCAGCAGTTTTGTGGACTACTACGAGCAGTACTTC. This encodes CASSFVDYYEQYF.